Reported below is one T cell receptor (beta chain). This entry is derived from a study of blood T cell repertoires in COVID-19. Study at large: Specimens from acute and convalescent COVID-19 originated in the United States, Italy and Spain. In each case, the material was cDNA or gDNA derived from T cells, B-cell-depleted T cells, or PBMCs.

In the source study's methods: It was from reference gene primer amplification that nucleated cell counts were estimated. Clones were sequenced by immunoSEQ multiplex PCR, and TCRdb holds only the in-frame ones, with some missing. Clonal size and the V and J genes are those of that table, whereas D and trimming came from the DNA. Here the sample spans roughly 250,000 clones, about 86% being singletons. The specimen sequenced was peripheral blood. The receptor's source is a man in his forties with active or convalescent COVID-19.

The CDR3: CATSRGGGQGIGNQPQHF. The CDR3 DNA follows: TGTGCCACCAGCAGAGGGGGGGGACAGGGTATCGGCAATCAGCCCCAGCATTTT. The chain joins TRBV15 to TRBJ1-5, with 9 bases lining up with TRBD1. Germline V lookup: CDR1 LNHNV, CDR2 YYDKDF (reference sequence). The CDR3 is 18 residues long. V was clipped by 1 base and J by 2 bases; unmatched bases: 9.